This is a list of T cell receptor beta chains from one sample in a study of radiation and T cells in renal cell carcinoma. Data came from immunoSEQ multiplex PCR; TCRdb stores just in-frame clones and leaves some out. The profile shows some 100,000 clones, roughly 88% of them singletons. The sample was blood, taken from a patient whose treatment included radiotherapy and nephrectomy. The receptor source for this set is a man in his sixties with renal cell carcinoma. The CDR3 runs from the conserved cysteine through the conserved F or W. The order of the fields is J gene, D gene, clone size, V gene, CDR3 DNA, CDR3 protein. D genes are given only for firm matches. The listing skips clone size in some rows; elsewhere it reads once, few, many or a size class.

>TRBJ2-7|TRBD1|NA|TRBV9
TGTGCCAGCAGCACCGATCTTCCCGACAGGGGGTACGAGCAGTACTTC
CASSTDLPDRGYEQYF
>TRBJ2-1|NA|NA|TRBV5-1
TGCGCCAGCAGCTCCCCGGGTCGCGGGAACAATGAGCAGTTCTTC
CASSSPGRGNNEQFF
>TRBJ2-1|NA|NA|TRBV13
TGTGCCAGCAGACAACGGGTAGCCGGTGAGCAGTTCTTC
CASRQRVAGEQFF
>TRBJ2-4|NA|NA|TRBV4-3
TGCGCCAGCAGCCAAGAATGGAGTGCTCTAACCAAAAACATTCAGTACTTC
CASSQEWSALTKNIQYF
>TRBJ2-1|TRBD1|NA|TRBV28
TGTGCCAGCAGTTTAGCCGGGACAGGGCATAATGAGCAGTTCTTC
CASSLAGTGHNEQFF
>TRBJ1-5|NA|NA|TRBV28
TGTGCCAGCAGGGGAGATAGCAATCAGCCCCAGCATTTT
CASRGDSNQPQHF
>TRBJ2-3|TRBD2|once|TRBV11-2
TGTGCCAGCAGCCCAGGGACTAGCGGGAGGTGGACAGATACGCAGTATTTT
CASSPGTSGRWTDTQYF
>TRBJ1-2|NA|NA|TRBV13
TGTGCCAGCAGCCTCGAGAACTATGGCTACACCTTC
CASSLENYGYTF
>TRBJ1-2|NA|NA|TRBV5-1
TGCGCCAGCAGTGAACGGGCGGGGGTCATCTATGGCTACACCTTC
CASSERAGVIYGYTF
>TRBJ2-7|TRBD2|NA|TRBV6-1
TGTGCCAGCAGTGTAAATCTAGCGGGGGCCTTCTACGAGCAGTACTTC
CASSVNLAGAFYEQYF
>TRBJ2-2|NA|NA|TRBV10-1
TGCGCCAGCAGTGAGGAGGGACTTACCGGGGAGCTGTTTTTT
CASSEEGLTGELFF
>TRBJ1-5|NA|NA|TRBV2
TGTGCCAGCAGTGAAGTAAGAGGCGCGGGTCAGCCCCAGCATTTT
CASSEVRGAGQPQHF
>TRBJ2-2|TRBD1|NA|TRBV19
TGTGCCAGTAGTATGACAGGGATCGACGGGGAGCTGTTTTTT
CASSMTGIDGELFF
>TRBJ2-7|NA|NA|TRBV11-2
TGTGCCAGCAGCTTAGGGCGACGACTGGGATCCTACGAGCAGTACTTC
CASSLGRRLGSYEQYF
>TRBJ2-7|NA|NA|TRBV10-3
TGTGCCATCAGTGCGGGACACCCGAGCTCCTACGAGCAGTACTTC
CAISAGHPSSYEQYF
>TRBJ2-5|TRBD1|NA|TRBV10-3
TGTGCCATCAGCCACTCAGGGACAGCACCTACGACGCAAGAGACCCAGTACTTC
CAISHSGTAPTTQETQYF
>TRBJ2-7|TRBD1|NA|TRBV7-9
TGTGCCAGCAGGAGATCGACAGGGCGGACCTACGAGCAGTACTTC
CASRRSTGRTYEQYF
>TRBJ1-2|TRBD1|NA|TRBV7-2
TGTGCCAGCAGCCCCCGGACAGGGATCGGCTACACCTTC
CASSPRTGIGYTF
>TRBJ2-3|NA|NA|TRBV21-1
TGTGCCAGCACGCCAAACACAGATACGCAGTATTTT
CASTPNTDTQYF
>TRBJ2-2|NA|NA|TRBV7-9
TGTGCCAGCAGCCATGGGGGTTCTCTTGCCATCGGGGAGCTGTTTTTT
CASSHGGSLAIGELFF
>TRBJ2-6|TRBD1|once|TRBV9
TGTGCCAGCAGCACCCGCTACGGGGACAGGACTGGGGCCAACGTCCTGACTTTC
CASSTRYGDRTGANVLTF
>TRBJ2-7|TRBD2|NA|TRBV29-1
TGCAGCGTGACCTTAGGGAGGGTAGCCTACGAGCAGTACTTC
CSVTLGRVAYEQYF
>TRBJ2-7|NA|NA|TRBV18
TGTGCCAGCTCGGCAACCGGGACATTAAGCTCCTACGAGCAGTACTTC
CASSATGTLSSYEQYF
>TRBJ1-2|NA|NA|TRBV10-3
TGTGCCATCAGAGACAACCAATTGTCGCACTATGGCTACACCTTC
CAIRDNQLSHYGYTF
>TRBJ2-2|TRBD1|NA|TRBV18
TGTGCCAGCTCACCAGAAATTCGACAGGGAGCCGGGGAGCTGTTTTTT
CASSPEIRQGAGELFF
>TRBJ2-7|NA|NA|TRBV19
TGTGCCAGTAGTGCTACAGGGTTTCTCTACGAGCAGTACTTC
CASSATGFLYEQYF
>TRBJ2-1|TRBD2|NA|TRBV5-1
TGCGCCAGCAGCCAGGGGACTAGTGGGAATGAGCAGTTCTTC
CASSQGTSGNEQFF
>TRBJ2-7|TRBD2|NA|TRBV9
TGTGCCAGCAGCGTAGGGACTAGCGGGAGCCACGAGCAGTACTTC
CASSVGTSGSHEQYF
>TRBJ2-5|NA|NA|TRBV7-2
TGTGCCAGCAGCTTGTCCAGGGGGGGACAAGAGACCCAGTACTTC
CASSLSRGGQETQYF
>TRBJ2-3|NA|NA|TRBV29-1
TGCAGCACAAGGGTTTCAGATACGCAGTATTTT
CSTRVSDTQYF
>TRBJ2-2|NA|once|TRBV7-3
TGTGCCAGCAGCTTAAATCCCCCAGCCGGGGAGCTGTTTTTT
CASSLNPPAGELFF
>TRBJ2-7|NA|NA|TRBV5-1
TGCGCCAGCAGCTTGGTCGTCAGGGCAGGCGACGAGCAGTACTTC
CASSLVVRAGDEQYF
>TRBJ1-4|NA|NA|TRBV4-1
TGCGCCAGCAGCCGAGGGATTTATTCCCCCATACTGTTTTTT
CASSRGIYSPILFF
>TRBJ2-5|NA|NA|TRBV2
TGTGCCAGCAGTGAAGTCCGTGGGTCCGAGACCCAGTACTTC
CASSEVRGSETQYF
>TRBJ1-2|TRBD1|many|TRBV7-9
TGTGCCAGCAGCGGACAGGGGATGGAGAGTCCGAACTATGGCTACACCTTC
CASSGQGMESPNYGYTF
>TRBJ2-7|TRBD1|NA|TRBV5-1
TGCGCCAGCACCTTGACGGCAGGGGGCTACGAGCAGTACTTC
CASTLTAGGYEQYF
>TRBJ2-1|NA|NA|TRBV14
TGTGCCAGCAGCCCGACCGAGCGTGTGTGGGATGAGCAGTTCTTC
CASSPTERVWDEQFF
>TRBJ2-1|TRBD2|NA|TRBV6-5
TGTGCCAGCAGTTTCCGAGCGGGAGGCGTCTACAATGAGCAGTTCTTC
CASSFRAGGVYNEQFF
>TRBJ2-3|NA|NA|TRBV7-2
TGTGCCAGCAGCTTAGCTGGCGGGGCACCTTTTGTGGAGTATTTT
CASSLAGGAPFVEYF
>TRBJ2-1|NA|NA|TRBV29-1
TGCAGCGTGGGGGAGCAGTTCTTC
CSVGEQFF
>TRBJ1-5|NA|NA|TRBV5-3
TGTGCCAGAAGCTTGGATAGACAGCCCCAGCATTTT
CARSLDRQPQHF
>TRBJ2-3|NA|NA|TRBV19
TGTGCCAGTAGTCCTCGACACTCTAAGGATACAGATACGCAGTATTTT
CASSPRHSKDTDTQYF
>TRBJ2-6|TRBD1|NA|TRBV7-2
TGTGCCAGCAGCATCGGACAGGGGGCAACTGGGGCCAACGTCCTGACTTTC
CASSIGQGATGANVLTF
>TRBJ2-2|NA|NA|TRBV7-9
TGTGCCAGCAGCGCTAAGGAGAGGGGCCCGAACACCGGGGAGCTGTTTTTT
CASSAKERGPNTGELFF
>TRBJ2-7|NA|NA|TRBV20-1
TGCAGTGCTAGAGGAGTTGCCGAGCAGTACTTC
CSARGVAEQYF
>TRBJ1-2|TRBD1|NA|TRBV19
TGTGCCAGTAGTATGGGACAGAACTATGGCTACACCTTC
CASSMGQNYGYTF
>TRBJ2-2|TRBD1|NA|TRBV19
TGTGCCAGTAAACGGACAGGGGCGAACACCGGGGAGCTGTTTTTT
CASKRTGANTGELFF
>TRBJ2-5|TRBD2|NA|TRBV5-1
TGCGCCAGCACCGCACGCGGGGGGCGGCGTGAGGAGACCCAGTACTTC
CASTARGGRREETQYF
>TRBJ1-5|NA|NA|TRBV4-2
TGTGCCAGCAAAGACATCTCCATTAGCAATCAGCCCCAGCATTTT
CASKDISISNQPQHF
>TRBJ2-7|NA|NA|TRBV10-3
TGTGCCGCCCGCCCTGTGGGGGGGCGGGGCTCCTACGAGCAGTACTTC
CAARPVGGRGSYEQYF
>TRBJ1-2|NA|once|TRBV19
TGTGCCAGTAAGGGTGGCCGGGGGTCCGTCTATGGCTACACCTTC
CASKGGRGSVYGYTF